Listed here is a single T cell receptor beta chain. These data are taken from a study of blood T cell repertoires in COVID-19. Study background: Collection of acute and convalescent COVID-19 samples took place in the United States, Italy and Spain. The analysed material was cDNA or gDNA that came from T cells, B-cell-depleted T cells, or PBMCs.

Germline lookup yields CDR1 SGHRS and CDR2 YFSETQ. This CDR3 contains 14 residues. Trimming at V came to 4 bases and at J to 5 bases, leaving 8 bases not matched to a gene. Measured with immunoSEQ multiplex PCR; TCRdb has only the in-frame clones, and not every one. The data show more than 150,000 clones, approximately 84% seen once. Sequencing was carried out using peripheral blood. This receptor was obtained from a human donor in a cohort sampled during active COVID-19. V is TRBV5-1 and J is TRBJ2-7; 8 bases fit TRBD1. DNA for the CDR3: TGCGCCAGCAGCCCTCGGGACAGGTTCGACGAGCAGTACTTC. Translation: CASSPRDRFDEQYF.